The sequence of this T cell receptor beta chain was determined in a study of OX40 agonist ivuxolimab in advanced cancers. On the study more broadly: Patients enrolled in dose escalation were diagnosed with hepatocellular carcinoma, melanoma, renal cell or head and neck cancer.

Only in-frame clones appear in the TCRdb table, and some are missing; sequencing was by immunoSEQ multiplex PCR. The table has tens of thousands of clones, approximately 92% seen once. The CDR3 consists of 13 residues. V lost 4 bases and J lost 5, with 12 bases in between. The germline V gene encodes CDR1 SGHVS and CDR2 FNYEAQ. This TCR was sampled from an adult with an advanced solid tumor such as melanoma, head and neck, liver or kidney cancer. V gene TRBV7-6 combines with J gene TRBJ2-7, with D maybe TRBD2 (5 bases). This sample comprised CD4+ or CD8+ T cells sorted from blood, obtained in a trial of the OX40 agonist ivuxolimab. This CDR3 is CASSSSSIHEQYF. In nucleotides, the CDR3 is TGTGCCAGCAGCTCATCTAGCATCCACGAGCAGTACTTC.